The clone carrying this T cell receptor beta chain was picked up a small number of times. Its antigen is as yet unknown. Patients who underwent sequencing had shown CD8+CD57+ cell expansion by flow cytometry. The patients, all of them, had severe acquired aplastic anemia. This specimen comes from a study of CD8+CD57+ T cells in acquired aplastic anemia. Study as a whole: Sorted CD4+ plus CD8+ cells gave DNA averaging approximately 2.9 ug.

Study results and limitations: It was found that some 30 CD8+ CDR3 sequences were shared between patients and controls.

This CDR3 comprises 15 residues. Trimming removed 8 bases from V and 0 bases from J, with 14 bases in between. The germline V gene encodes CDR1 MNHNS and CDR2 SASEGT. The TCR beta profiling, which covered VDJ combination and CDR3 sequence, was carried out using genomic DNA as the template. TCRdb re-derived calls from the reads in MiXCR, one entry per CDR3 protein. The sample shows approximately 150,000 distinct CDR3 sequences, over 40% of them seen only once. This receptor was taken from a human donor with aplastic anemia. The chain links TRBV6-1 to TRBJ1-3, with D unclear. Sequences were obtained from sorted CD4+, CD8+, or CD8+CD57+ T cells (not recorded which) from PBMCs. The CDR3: CASANTIHSGNTIYF. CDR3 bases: TGTGCCAGCGCTAATACAATCCACTCTGGAAACACCATATATTTT.